This T cell receptor (beta chain) was captured in a study of post-analysis software for immune sequencing data. cDNA libraries for TCR beta contained unique molecular identifiers. Each CDR3 protein is one row after TCRdb ran MiXCR on the PCR reads. Among 380,000 or so distinct CDR3 sequences listed, about a third were seen once. CDR1 and CDR2 from the germline V gene are SGHTA and FQGNSA. The germline V and J ends were trimmed by 7 bases and 5 bases, with 20 bases remaining between them. This CDR3 has 15 amino acids. Study-wide results and limits: The study found significantly lower normalized Chao1 diversity in multiple sclerosis patients than in controls. Compared with controls, patients had more of roughly five TRBV segments, including TRBV5-6, TRBV5-1 and TRBV20-1.

Only a few counts were recorded for this clonotype. The antigen remains undetermined. The J gene is TRBJ1-2, the V gene TRBV7-2, with a possible D match to TRBD1 (6 bases). The clonotype was recovered from a girl aged 10-17 years with multiple sclerosis. Material: blood. This CDR3 is CASTLQQGEWYGYTF. The CDR3 nucleotides are TGTGCCAGCACCCTACAACAGGGTGAGTGGTATGGCTACACCTTC.